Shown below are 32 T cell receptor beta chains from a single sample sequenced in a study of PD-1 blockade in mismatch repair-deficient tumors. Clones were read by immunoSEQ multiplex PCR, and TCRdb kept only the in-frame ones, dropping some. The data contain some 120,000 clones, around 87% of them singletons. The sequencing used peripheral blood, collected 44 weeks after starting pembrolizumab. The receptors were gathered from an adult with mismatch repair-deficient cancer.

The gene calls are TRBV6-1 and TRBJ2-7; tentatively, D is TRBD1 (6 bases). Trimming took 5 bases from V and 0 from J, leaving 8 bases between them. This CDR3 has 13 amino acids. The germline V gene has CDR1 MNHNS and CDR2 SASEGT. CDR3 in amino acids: CASSNRVSYEQYF. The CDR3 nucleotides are TGTGCCAGCAGTAACAGGGTCTCCTACGAGCAGTACTTC.

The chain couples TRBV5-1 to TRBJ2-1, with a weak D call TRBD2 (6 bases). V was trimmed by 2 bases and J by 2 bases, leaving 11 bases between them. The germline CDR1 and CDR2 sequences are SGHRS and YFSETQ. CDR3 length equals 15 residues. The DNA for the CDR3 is TGCGCCAGCAGCTTAGGGAGGATGGCCTACAATGAGCAGTTCTTC. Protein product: CASSLGRMAYNEQFF. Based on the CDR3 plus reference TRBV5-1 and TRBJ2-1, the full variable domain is KAGVTQTPRYLIKTRGQQVTLSCSPISGHRSVSWYQQTPGQGLQFLFEYFSETQRNKGNFPGRFSGRQFSNSRSEMNVSTLELGDSALYLCASSLGRMAYNEQFFGPGTRLTVL.

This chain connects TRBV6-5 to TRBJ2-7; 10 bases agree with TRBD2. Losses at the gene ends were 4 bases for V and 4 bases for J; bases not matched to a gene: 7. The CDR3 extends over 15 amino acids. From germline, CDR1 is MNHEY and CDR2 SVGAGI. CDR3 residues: CASSSVAGGLYEQYF. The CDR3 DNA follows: TGTGCCAGCAGTTCGGTAGCGGGAGGTCTTTACGAGCAGTACTTC.

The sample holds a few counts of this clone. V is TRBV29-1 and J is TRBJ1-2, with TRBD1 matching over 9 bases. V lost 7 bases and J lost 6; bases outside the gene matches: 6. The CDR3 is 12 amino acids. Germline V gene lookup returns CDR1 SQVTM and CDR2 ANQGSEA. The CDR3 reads CSGTGGANGYTF. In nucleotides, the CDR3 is TGCAGCGGCACAGGGGGCGCGAATGGCTACACCTTC.

DNA for the CDR3: TGTGCCATCAGTGAGCGAGGCGCCGCTGGAGGAGAGACCCAGTACTTC. Protein product: CAISERGAAGGETQYF. The genes are TRBV10-3 and TRBJ2-5; a weak D match, TRBD2 (5 bases). Trimming pared 2 bases from V and 4 bases from J, leaving 17 bases between. This CDR3 is 16 amino acids long. CDR1 and CDR2 from the germline V gene are ENHRY and SYGVKD.

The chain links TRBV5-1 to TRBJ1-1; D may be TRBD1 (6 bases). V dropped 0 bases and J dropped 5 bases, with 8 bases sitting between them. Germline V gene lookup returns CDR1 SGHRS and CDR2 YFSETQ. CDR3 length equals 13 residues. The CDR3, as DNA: TGCGCCAGCAGCTTGGGAGGGGGGACTGAAGCTTTCTTT. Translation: CASSLGGGTEAFF. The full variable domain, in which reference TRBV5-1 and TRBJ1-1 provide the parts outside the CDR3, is KAGVTQTPRYLIKTRGQQVTLSCSPISGHRSVSWYQQTPGQGLQFLFEYFSETQRNKGNFPGRFSGRQFSNSRSEMNVSTLELGDSALYLCASSLGGGTEAFFGQGTRLTVV.

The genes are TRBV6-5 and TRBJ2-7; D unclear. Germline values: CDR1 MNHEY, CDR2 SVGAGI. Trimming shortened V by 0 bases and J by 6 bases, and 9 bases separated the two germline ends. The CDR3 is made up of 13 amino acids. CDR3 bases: TGTGCCAGCAGTTACTCCCCCTACACCGAGCAGTACTTC. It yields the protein CASSYSPYTEQYF.

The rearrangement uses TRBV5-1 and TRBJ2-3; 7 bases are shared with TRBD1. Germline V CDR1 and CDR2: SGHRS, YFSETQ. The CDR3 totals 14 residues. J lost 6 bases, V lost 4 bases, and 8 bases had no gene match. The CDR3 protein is CASSNLTGADTQYF. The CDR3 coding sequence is TGCGCCAGCAGCAACCTTACAGGGGCCGATACGCAGTATTTT.

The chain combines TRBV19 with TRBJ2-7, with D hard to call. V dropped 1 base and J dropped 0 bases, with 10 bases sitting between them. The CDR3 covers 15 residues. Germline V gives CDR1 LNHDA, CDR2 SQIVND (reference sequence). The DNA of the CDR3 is TGTGCCAGTAGTATAGGCGACGCGAGCTCCTACGAGCAGTACTTC. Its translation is CASSIGDASSYEQYF. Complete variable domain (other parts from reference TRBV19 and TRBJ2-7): DGGITQSPKYLFRKEGQNVTLSCEQNLNHDAMYWYRQDPGQGLRLIYYSQIVNDFQKGDIAEGYSVSREKKESFPLTVTSAQKNPTAFYLCASSIGDASSYEQYFGPGTRLTVT.

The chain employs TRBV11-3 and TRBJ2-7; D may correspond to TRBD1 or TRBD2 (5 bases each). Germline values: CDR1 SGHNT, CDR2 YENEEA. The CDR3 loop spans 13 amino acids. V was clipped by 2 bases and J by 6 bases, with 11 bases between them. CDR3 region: CASSLIPGPEQYF. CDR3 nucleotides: TGTGCCAGCAGCTTAATCCCGGGACCCGAGCAGTACTTC.

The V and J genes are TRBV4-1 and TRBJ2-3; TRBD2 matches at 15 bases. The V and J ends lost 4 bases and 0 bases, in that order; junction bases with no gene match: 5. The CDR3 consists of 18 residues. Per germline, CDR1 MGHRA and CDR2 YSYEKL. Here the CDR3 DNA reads TGCGCCAGCAGCCGCAGGGGACTAGCGGGAGGAAGCACAGATACGCAGTATTTT. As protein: CASSRRGLAGGSTDTQYF.

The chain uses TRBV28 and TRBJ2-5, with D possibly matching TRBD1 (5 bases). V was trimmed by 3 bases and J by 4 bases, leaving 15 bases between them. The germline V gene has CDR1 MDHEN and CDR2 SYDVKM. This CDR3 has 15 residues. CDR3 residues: CASSLPVRVRETQYF. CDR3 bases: TGTGCCAGCAGTTTGCCCGTCAGGGTACGAGAGACCCAGTACTTC.

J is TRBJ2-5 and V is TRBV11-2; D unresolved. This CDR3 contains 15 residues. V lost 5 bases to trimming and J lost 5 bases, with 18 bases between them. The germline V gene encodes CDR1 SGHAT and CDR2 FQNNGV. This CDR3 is CASSATSRKGETQYF. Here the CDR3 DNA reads TGTGCCAGCAGCGCTACCTCTAGGAAAGGGGAGACCCAGTACTTC.

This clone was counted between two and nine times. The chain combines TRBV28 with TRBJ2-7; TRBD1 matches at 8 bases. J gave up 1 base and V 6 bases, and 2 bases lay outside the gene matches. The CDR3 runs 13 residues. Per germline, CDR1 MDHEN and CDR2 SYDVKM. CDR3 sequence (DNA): TGTGCCAGCAGCCGGACAGGGTCCTACGAGCAGTACTTC. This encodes CASSRTGSYEQYF. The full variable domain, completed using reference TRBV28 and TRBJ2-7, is DVKVTQSSRYLVKRTGEKVFLECVQDMDHENMFWYRQDPGLGLRLIYFSYDVKMKEKGDIPEGYSVSREKKERFSLILESASTNQTSMYLCASSRTGSYEQYFGPGTRLTVT.

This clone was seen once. In DNA form, the CDR3 reads TGCGCCAGCAGTGGGGGTCTACCTAGGGAGTTCTTC. This codes for CASSGGLPREFF. This chain joins TRBV10-2 and TRBJ2-1; no firm D call. The ends were cut back, 4 bases at V and 14 bases at J, with 15 bases in the middle. The CDR3 loop spans 12 amino acids. In germline, CDR1 is WSHSY, CDR2 SAAADI.

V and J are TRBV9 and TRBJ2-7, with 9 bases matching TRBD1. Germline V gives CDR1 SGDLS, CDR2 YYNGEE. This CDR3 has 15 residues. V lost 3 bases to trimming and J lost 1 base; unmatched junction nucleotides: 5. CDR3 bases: TGTGCCAGCAGCGCGGACAGGGGTGGATCCTACGAGCAGTACTTC. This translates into CASSADRGGSYEQYF. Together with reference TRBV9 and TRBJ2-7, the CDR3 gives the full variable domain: DSGVTQTPKHLITATGQRVTLRCSPRSGDLSVYWYQQSLDQGLQFLIQYYNGEERAKGNILERFSAQQFPDLHSELNLSSLELGDSALYFCASSADRGGSYEQYFGPGTRLTVT.

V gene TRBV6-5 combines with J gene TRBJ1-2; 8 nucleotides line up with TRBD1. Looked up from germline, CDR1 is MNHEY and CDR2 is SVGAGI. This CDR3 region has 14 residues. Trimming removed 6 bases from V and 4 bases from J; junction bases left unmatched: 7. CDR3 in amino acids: CASSSDREAYGYTF. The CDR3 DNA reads TGTGCCAGCAGCTCGGACAGGGAGGCCTATGGCTACACCTTC.

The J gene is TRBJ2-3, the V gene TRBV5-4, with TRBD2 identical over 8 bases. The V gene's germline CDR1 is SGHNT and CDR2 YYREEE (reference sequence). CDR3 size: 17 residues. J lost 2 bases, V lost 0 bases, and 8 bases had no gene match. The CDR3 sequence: CASSLGRSGGPTDTQYF. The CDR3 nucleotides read TGTGCCAGCAGCTTGGGCCGGTCGGGAGGGCCCACAGATACGCAGTATTTT.

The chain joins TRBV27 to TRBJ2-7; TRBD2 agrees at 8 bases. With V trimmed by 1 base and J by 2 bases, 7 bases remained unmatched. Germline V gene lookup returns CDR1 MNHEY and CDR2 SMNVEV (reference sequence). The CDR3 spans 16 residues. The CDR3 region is CASSLWSGRAAYEQYF. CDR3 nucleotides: TGTGCCAGCAGTTTATGGTCCGGGAGGGCCGCCTACGAGCAGTACTTC.

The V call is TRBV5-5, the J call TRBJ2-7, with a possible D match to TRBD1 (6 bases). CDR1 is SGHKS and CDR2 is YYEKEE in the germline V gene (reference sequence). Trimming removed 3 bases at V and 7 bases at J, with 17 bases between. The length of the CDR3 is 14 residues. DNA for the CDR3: TGTGCCAGCAGCTATCGGGACACCCATGGAGAGCAGTACTTC. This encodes CASSYRDTHGEQYF.

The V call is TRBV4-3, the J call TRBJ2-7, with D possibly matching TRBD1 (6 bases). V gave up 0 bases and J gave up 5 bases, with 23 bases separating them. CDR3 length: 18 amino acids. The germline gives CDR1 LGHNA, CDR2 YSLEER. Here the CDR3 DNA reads TGCGCCAGCAGCCAAGATCCTGGGTATAATCGCAGGGGACACGAGCAGTACTTC. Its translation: CASSQDPGYNRRGHEQYF.

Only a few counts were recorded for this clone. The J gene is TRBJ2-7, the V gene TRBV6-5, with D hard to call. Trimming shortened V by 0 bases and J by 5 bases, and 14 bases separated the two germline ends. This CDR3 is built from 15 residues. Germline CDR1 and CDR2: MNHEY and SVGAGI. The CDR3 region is CASSYSYHQGHEQYF. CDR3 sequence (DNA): TGTGCCAGCAGTTACTCGTACCACCAAGGCCACGAGCAGTACTTC.

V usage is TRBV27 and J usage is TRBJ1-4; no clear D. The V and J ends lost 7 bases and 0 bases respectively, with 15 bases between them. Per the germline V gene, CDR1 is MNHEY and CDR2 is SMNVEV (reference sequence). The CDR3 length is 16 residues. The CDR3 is CASKIWVDATNEKLFF. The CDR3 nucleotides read TGTGCCAGCAAGATATGGGTAGACGCAACTAATGAAAAACTGTTTTTT.

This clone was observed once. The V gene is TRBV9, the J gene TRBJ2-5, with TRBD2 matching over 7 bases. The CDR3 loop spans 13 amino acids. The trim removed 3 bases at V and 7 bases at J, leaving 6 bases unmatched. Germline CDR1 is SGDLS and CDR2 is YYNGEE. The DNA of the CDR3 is TGTGCCAGCAGCGCGGGAGGAACTTGGACCCAGTACTTC. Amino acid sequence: CASSAGGTWTQYF.

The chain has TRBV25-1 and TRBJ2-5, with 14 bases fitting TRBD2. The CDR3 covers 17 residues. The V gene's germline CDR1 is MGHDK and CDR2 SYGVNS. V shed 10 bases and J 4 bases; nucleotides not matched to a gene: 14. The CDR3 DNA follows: TGTGCCACCCAGGGACTAGCGGGAGAACAGGTCTCAGAGACCCAGTACTTC. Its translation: CATQGLAGEQVSETQYF.

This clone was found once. CDR3 region: CAWSRGSTEAFF. The CDR3 coding sequence is TGTGCCTGGAGTCGGGGGTCCACTGAAGCTTTCTTT. The gene calls are TRBV30 and TRBJ1-1; D possibly corresponds to TRBD1 (5 bases). The CDR3 loop spans 12 amino acids. V was shortened by 2 bases and J by 4 bases, with 8 bases between the two germline ends. Germline assignment: CDR1 GTSNPN and CDR2 SVGIG (reference sequence).

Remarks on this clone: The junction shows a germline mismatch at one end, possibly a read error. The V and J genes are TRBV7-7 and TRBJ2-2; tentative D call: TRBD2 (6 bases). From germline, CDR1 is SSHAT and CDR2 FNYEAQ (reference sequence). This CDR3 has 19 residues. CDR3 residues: CASSLEGGEARANLGELFF. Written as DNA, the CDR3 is TGTGCTAGCAGCTTAGAGGGTGGGGAGGCAAGGGCCAACCTCGGGGAGCTGTTTTTT.

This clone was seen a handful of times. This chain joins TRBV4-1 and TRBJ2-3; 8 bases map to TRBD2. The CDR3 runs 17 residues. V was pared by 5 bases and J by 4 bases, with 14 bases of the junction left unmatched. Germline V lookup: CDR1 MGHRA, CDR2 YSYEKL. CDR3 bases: TGCGCCAGCAGCTCCCTATTTTTGCGGGAGGCTGCAGATACGCAGTATTTT. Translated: CASSSLFLREAADTQYF.

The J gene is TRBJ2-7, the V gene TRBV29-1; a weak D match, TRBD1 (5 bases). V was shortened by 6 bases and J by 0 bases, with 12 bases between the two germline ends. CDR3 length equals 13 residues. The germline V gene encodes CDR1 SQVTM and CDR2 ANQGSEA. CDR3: CSVLTASSYEQYF. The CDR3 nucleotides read TGCAGCGTCTTGACAGCTAGCTCCTACGAGCAGTACTTC.

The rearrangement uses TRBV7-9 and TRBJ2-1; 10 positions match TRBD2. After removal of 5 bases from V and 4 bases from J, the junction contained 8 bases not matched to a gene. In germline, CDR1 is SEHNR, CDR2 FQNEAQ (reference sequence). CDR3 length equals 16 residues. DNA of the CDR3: TGTGCCAGCAGCCCGCAGACTAGCGGGTTATACAATGAGCAGTTCTTC. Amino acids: CASSPQTSGLYNEQFF.

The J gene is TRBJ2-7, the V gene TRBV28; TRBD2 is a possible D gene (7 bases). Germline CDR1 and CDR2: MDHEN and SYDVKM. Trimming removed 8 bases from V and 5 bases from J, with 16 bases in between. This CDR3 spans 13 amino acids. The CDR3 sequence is CASSDRGAHEQYF. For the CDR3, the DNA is TGTGCCAGCTCCGATCGGGGGGCCCACGAGCAGTACTTC.

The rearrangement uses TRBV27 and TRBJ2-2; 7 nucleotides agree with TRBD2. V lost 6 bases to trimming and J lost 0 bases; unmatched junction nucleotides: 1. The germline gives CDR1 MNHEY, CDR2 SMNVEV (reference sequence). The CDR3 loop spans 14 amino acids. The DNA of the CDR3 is TGTGCCAGCAGACGGGGGGCGAACACCGGGGAGCTGTTTTTT. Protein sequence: CASRRGANTGELFF.